The 18 T cell receptor beta chains below all came from one sample that was sequenced in a study of blood T cell repertoires in COVID-19. The table came from immunoSEQ multiplex PCR; TCRdb's copy has only in-frame clones and leaves some out. This table holds about 170,000 clones, 80% to 90% found once. Sequencing input: peripheral blood. The source is a woman over 75 with COVID-19, enrolled during active disease.

This clone showed up just a few times. The chain recombines TRBV6-2 or TRBV6-3 with TRBJ1-5; D possibly corresponds to TRBD1 (6 bases). CDR1 is MNHEY and CDR2 is SVGEGT in the germline V gene. V was pared by 2 bases and J by 1 base, with 18 bases between. This CDR3 region has 18 residues. The CDR3 loop reads CASSYTEWPRGSNQPQHF. CDR3 sequence (DNA): TGTGCCAGCAGTTACACGGAATGGCCCAGGGGAAGCAATCAGCCCCAGCATTTT.

V and J are TRBV11-2 and TRBJ2-7; D is possibly TRBD2 (6 bases). The V gene's germline CDR1 is SGHAT and CDR2 FQNNGV. The CDR3 runs to 13 residues. The V gene lost 5 bases and the J gene lost 7 bases, with 15 bases spanning the gap. Here the CDR3 DNA reads TGTGCCAGCAGCCGGCCCGGGAGTGGTGAGCAGTACTTC. It encodes CASSRPGSGEQYF.

This rearrangement joins TRBV5-6 to TRBJ1-1, with 8 bases lining up with TRBD1. The germline V gene encodes CDR1 SGHDT and CDR2 YYEEEE. The ends lost 2 bases at V and 4 bases at J; junction bases unmatched: 7. This CDR3 comprises 15 residues. In DNA form, the CDR3 reads TGTGCCAGCAGCTTAACAGGGGGGATCGGCACTGAAGCTTTCTTT. This encodes CASSLTGGIGTEAFF.

This clone was observed a handful of times. The chain combines TRBV4-1 with TRBJ1-4; D ambiguous. Germline V gene lookup returns CDR1 MGHRA and CDR2 YSYEKL. V lost 2 bases and J 6 bases, leaving 13 bases between the germline ends. The CDR3 spans 15 residues. DNA of the CDR3: TGCGCCAGCAGCCAAACGGGAGGGTCTTATGAAAAACTGTTTTTT. Protein product: CASSQTGGSYEKLFF.

This chain joins TRBV5-1 and TRBJ2-3; tentative D call: TRBD1 (9 bases). The ends were cut back, 4 bases at V and 6 bases at J, with 33 bases in the middle. CDR1 is SGHRS and CDR2 is YFSETQ in the germline V gene. This CDR3 contains 20 residues. The CDR3 DNA reads as TGCGCCAGCAGCGGGGGACAGGGCTTTTCCTTTAGCGGGGCTGTGGATACGCAGTATTTT. Amino acid sequence: CASSGGQGFSFSGAVDTQYF.

The chain recombines TRBV3-1 (or the pseudogene TRBV3-2) with TRBJ2-7; tentatively, D is TRBD1 (6 bases). V lost 6 bases to trimming and J lost 3 bases, with 15 bases between them. The CDR3 is made up of 14 amino acids. CDR1 and CDR2 (germline): LGHDT, YNNKEL (reference sequence). This chain's CDR3 is CASSLARGGYEQYF. CDR3 DNA: TGTGCCAGCAGTCTAGCCAGGGGTGGCTACGAGCAGTACTTC.

The chain combines TRBV19 with TRBJ2-3; TRBD2 matches at 9 bases. The CDR3 is 18 residues long. CDR1 and CDR2 from the germline V gene are LNHDA and SQIVND (reference sequence). V lost 3 bases and J lost 3; bases outside the gene matches: 13. The CDR3 DNA reads TGTGCCAGTAGTATTCAGGGACTAGCTACCGTTGCGACAGATACGCAGTATTTT. It translates to CASSIQGLATVATDTQYF.

This chain links TRBV6-5 with TRBJ2-7; TRBD1 aligns across 7 bases. V gave up 5 bases and J gave up 4 bases; unmatched junction bases: 5. The CDR3 contains 13 residues. From germline, CDR1 is MNHEY and CDR2 SVGAGI. CDR3 bases: TGTGCCAGCAGTAGGGACAGCAAATACGAGCAGTACTTC. Protein: CASSRDSKYEQYF.

This chain uses TRBV5-1 with TRBJ1-1; D perhaps matches TRBD1 (5 bases). The germline V gene encodes CDR1 SGHRS and CDR2 YFSETQ. The V end lost 4 bases, the J end lost 4 bases, and 20 bases lay between the germline ends. CDR3 length equals 16 residues. CDR3 sequence: CASSPITAGGATEAFF. CDR3 DNA sequence: TGCGCCAGCAGCCCGATAACCGCCGGGGGAGCCACTGAAGCTTTCTTT.

The V call is TRBV18, the J call TRBJ1-1, with D possibly TRBD1 on 5 matching bases. V lost 2 bases and J lost 5, with 15 bases in between. This CDR3 has 15 amino acids. Germline V gene lookup returns CDR1 KGHSH and CDR2 LQKENI. The CDR3 bases are TGTGCCAGCTCACCAGGTGGGGCAGTGAGGACTGAAGCTTTCTTT. This translates into CASSPGGAVRTEAFF. The full variable domain, completed using reference TRBV18 and TRBJ1-1, is NAGVMQNPRHLVRRRGQEARLRCSPMKGHSHVYWYRQLPEEGLKFMVYLQKENIIDESGMPKERFSAEFPKEGPSILRIQQVVRGDSAAYFCASSPGGAVRTEAFFGQGTRLTVV.

The chain is built from TRBV5-5 and TRBJ2-1; 9 bases line up with TRBD1. Germline V gene lookup returns CDR1 SGHKS and CDR2 YYEKEE (reference sequence). Germline trimming cut 0 bases from V and 7 bases from J; bases unmatched to any gene: 5. This CDR3 is 15 amino acids long. As DNA, the CDR3 is TGTGCCAGCAGCTTGGGGGACAGGGTTCCGAATGAGCAGTTCTTC. Translating gives CASSLGDRVPNEQFF. Drawing the rest from reference TRBV5-5 and TRBJ2-1, the complete variable domain is DAGVTQSPTHLIKTRGQQVTLRCSPISGHKSVSWYQQVLGQGPQFIFQYYEKEERGRGNFPDRFSARQFPNYSSELNVNALLLGDSALYLCASSLGDRVPNEQFFGPGTRLTVL.

The gene calls are TRBV19 and TRBJ1-1; TRBD1 might be the D (5 bases). Germline V gene data show CDR1 as LNHDA and CDR2 as SQIVND (reference sequence). This CDR3 is built from 14 residues. The V end was cut by 6 bases, the J end by 4 bases, with 15 bases between. The CDR3 DNA sequence: TGTGCCAGTAGACCGCGACAGTTCGGCACTGAAGCTTTCTTT. It translates to CASRPRQFGTEAFF.

V usage is TRBV5-4 and J usage is TRBJ2-7, with D possibly TRBD2 on 5 matching bases. V was shortened by 0 bases and J by 2 bases, with 12 bases between the two germline ends. CDR3 length: 15 residues. Per the germline V gene, CDR1 is SGHNT and CDR2 is YYREEE (reference sequence). This CDR3 reads CASSLEPDSAYEQYF. The CDR3 DNA reads as TGTGCCAGCAGCTTGGAGCCGGACTCAGCCTACGAGCAGTACTTC. Full variable domain (remainder filled in from reference TRBV5-4 and TRBJ2-7): ETGVTQSPTHLIKTRGQQVTLRCSSQSGHNTVSWYQQALGQGPQFIFQYYREEENGRGNFPPRFSGLQFPNYSSELNVNALELDDSALYLCASSLEPDSAYEQYFGPGTRLTVT.

This chain joins TRBV27 and TRBJ2-3, with a possible D match to TRBD2 (6 bases). V dropped 6 bases and J dropped 3 bases, with 13 bases sitting between them. This CDR3 has 14 amino acids. Looked up from germline, CDR1 is MNHEY and CDR2 is SMNVEV (reference sequence). CDR3 sequence (DNA): TGTGCCAGCAGCTCCAGGGAGGAGACAGATACGCAGTATTTT. The encoded protein is CASSSREETDTQYF.

The J gene is TRBJ2-5, the V gene TRBV4-3; possibly TRBD2 for D (7 bases). Germline assignment: CDR1 LGHNA and CDR2 YSLEER. This CDR3 has 14 residues. The V gene lost 4 bases and the J gene lost 4 bases, with 13 bases spanning the gap. CDR3 sequence reads: CASSPGGARETQYF. The CDR3 nucleotides read TGCGCCAGCAGCCCTGGGGGGGCCCGAGAGACCCAGTACTTC.

The chain carries TRBV29-1 and TRBJ1-1; TRBD1 matches 7 bases. This CDR3 has 13 residues. CDR1 SQVTM and CDR2 ANQGSEA come from the germline V gene. Trimming removed 6 bases from V and 2 bases from J; junction bases left unmatched: 6. CDR3 nucleotide sequence: TGCAGCGTAACCGGGACAGATAACACTGAAGCTTTCTTT. The encoded protein is CSVTGTDNTEAFF.

The chain couples TRBV7-9 to TRBJ2-3; 10 bases match TRBD2. V lost 1 base to trimming and J lost 6 bases; unmatched junction nucleotides: 7. Per germline, CDR1 SEHNR and CDR2 FQNEAQ (reference sequence). The CDR3 covers 16 residues. CDR3: CASSLDSGGIRDTQYF. The DNA for the CDR3 is TGTGCCAGCAGCTTAGATAGCGGGGGGATCAGGGATACGCAGTATTTT.

The rearrangement joins TRBV7-3 to TRBJ1-1; D gene unclear. V was cut by 3 bases and J by 0 bases, with 8 bases left in between. Germline CDR1 and CDR2: SGHTA and FQGTGA. This CDR3 region has 14 residues. The CDR3 DNA follows: TGTGCCAGCAGCTTCCAGGTTCTGAACACTGAAGCTTTCTTT. Protein sequence: CASSFQVLNTEAFF.